These T cell receptor beta chains were read from a single sample in a study of Ad26.COV2.S vaccination and SARS-CoV-2 variants. Sequenced by immunoSEQ multiplex PCR; TCRdb stores in-frame clones only, minus some. The sample has some 350,000 clones, around 92% seen once. The specimen comprised peripheral blood, sampled after recovery from COVID-19. The origin of the receptors is a human donor who had recovered from COVID-19. Both conserved end residues are part of each CDR3. D genes are given only for firm matches. Expanded clones are given a class, and other clones once, few, many or no size at all.

v_gene: TRBV18
abundance: few
j_gene: TRBJ1-1
d_gene: .
CDR3aa: CASLVGGHLNTEAFF
CDR3nt: TGTGCCAGCTTAGTAGGTGGGCACCTGAACACTGAAGCTTTCTTT

v_gene: TRBV7-9
abundance: once
j_gene: TRBJ1-2
d_gene: .
CDR3aa: CASRHGSNYGYTF
CDR3nt: TGTGCCAGCAGACATGGGTCTAACTATGGCTACACCTTC

v_gene: TRBV10-3
abundance: .
j_gene: TRBJ2-7
d_gene: TRBD1
CDR3aa: CAISDPGGSYEQYF
CDR3nt: TGTGCCATCAGTGACCCAGGGGGCTCCTACGAGCAGTACTTC

v_gene: TRBV9
abundance: .
j_gene: TRBJ2-7
d_gene: .
CDR3aa: CASSASSSEQYF
CDR3nt: TGTGCCAGCAGCGCCTCCAGTTCCGAGCAGTACTTC

v_gene: TRBV25-1
abundance: .
j_gene: TRBJ1-2
d_gene: TRBD1
CDR3aa: CASSDSTGTGNGYTF
CDR3nt: TGTGCCAGCAGTGACTCGACCGGGACAGGGAATGGCTACACCTTC

v_gene: TRBV7-9
abundance: .
j_gene: TRBJ2-1
d_gene: TRBD2
CDR3aa: CASRGLAVSYNEQFF
CDR3nt: TGTGCCAGCCGAGGGCTAGCGGTCTCCTACAATGAGCAGTTCTTC

v_gene: TRBV4-1
abundance: .
j_gene: TRBJ1-2
d_gene: TRBD1
CDR3aa: CASSQDRGTGEGYTF
CDR3nt: TGCGCCAGCAGCCAAGATCGCGGGACAGGGGAAGGCTACACCTTC

v_gene: TRBV3-1/TRBV3-2
abundance: .
j_gene: TRBJ1-6
d_gene: .
CDR3aa: CASSQDLSGRSYNSPLHF
CDR3nt: TGTGCCAGCAGCCAAGATCTGTCAGGGAGGTCCTATAATTCACCCCTCCACTTT

v_gene: TRBV7-9
abundance: .
j_gene: TRBJ2-3
d_gene: TRBD1
CDR3aa: CASLRGTVSTDTQYF
CDR3nt: TGTGCCAGCCTAAGGGGGACAGTTAGCACAGATACGCAGTATTTT

v_gene: TRBV10-1
abundance: .
j_gene: TRBJ2-7
d_gene: .
CDR3aa: CASSEAGPYEQYF
CDR3nt: TGCGCCAGCAGTGAGGCAGGGCCTTACGAGCAGTACTTC

v_gene: TRBV2
abundance: .
j_gene: TRBJ1-6
d_gene: .
CDR3aa: CASSDQGLSPLHF
CDR3nt: TGTGCCAGCAGCGACCAGGGGTTGTCACCCCTCCACTTT

v_gene: TRBV7-9
abundance: .
j_gene: TRBJ1-5
d_gene: TRBD1
CDR3aa: CASSSQGGMDNQPQHF
CDR3nt: TGTGCCAGCAGCTCGCAGGGGGGGATGGACAATCAGCCCCAGCATTTT

v_gene: TRBV7-2
abundance: .
j_gene: TRBJ2-3
d_gene: TRBD2
CDR3aa: CASSWSAGGITDTQYF
CDR3nt: TGTGCCAGCAGCTGGAGTGCCGGGGGGATCACAGATACGCAGTATTTT